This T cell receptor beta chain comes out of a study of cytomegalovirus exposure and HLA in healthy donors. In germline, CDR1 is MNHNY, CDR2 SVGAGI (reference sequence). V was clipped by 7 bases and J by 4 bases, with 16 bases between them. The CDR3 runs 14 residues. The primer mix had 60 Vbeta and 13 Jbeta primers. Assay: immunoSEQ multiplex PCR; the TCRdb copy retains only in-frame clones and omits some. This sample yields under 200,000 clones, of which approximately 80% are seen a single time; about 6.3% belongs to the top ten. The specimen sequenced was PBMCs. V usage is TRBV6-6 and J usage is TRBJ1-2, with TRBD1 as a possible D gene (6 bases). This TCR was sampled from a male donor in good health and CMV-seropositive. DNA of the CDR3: TGTGCCAGCACTAACCCGATACAGGGCTATGGCTACACCTTC. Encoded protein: CASTNPIQGYGYTF.